The 29 T cell receptor beta chains in this list originate from one sample, sequenced in a study of control samples from healthy donors and cancer patients. Measured with immunoSEQ multiplex PCR; TCRdb has only the in-frame clones, and not every one. Among around 130,000 clones, about 89% were seen once, and the ten largest hold under 40%. Sequencing was carried out using blood. These receptors were obtained from a man in his fifties or sixties in good health.

V is TRBV6-5 and J is TRBJ1-1, with 9 bases matching TRBD1. Germline CDR1 is MNHEY and CDR2 is SVGAGI. V was pared by 6 bases and J by 3 bases, with 2 bases of the junction left unmatched. There are 13 residues in the CDR3. CDR3 residues: CASSRDRDTEAFF. The CDR3 DNA reads TGTGCCAGCAGCCGGGACAGGGACACTGAAGCTTTCTTT.

This clone was detected only once. The CDR3 sequence is CAISYSSFDSAVHSGNTIYF. The CDR3 bases are TGTGCCATCAGTTATTCCTCCTTCGACAGCGCCGTCCACTCTGGAAACACCATATATTTT. The chain has TRBV10-3 and TRBJ1-3, with D maybe TRBD1 (5 bases). The CDR3 has 20 amino acids. Germline CDR1 ENHRY, CDR2 SYGVKD. V dropped 5 bases and J dropped 0 bases, with 26 bases sitting between them.

The table lists this clone with a few counts. This chain uses TRBV5-1 with TRBJ2-1, with D perhaps matching TRBD1 (5 bases). V dropped 3 bases and J dropped 5 bases, with 12 bases sitting between them. From germline, CDR1 is SGHRS and CDR2 YFSETQ. CDR3 size: 14 residues. The CDR3, as DNA: TGCGCCAGCAGCTCAAGGGGCAGGGACAATGAGCAGTTCTTC. The encoded protein is CASSSRGRDNEQFF.

This clone has only one observation. The J gene is TRBJ2-2, the V gene TRBV7-2; maybe TRBD2 (6 bases). CDR1 and CDR2 (germline): SGHTA, FQGNSA. The ends were cut back, 0 bases at V and 3 bases at J, with 14 bases in the middle. This CDR3 has 17 amino acids. CDR3 residues: CASSLARLGLHTGELFF. In DNA form, the CDR3 reads TGTGCCAGCAGCTTAGCCCGCTTGGGACTTCACACCGGGGAGCTGTTTTTT.

The gene calls are TRBV11-3 and TRBJ2-5, with 9 bases aligning to TRBD2. The V gene end was trimmed by 5 bases and the J gene end by 1 base; junction bases not matched to a gene: 8. The CDR3 runs 16 residues. The germline V gene has CDR1 SGHNT and CDR2 YENEEA. In DNA, the CDR3 is TGTGCCAGCAGCCCTAATGCAGCGGGGGGCCAAGAGACCCAGTACTTC. It codes for CASSPNAAGGQETQYF. Looking up the rest from reference TRBV11-3 and TRBJ2-5 gives the full variable domain: EAGVVQSPRYKIIEKKQPVAFWCNPISGHNTLYWYLQNLGQGPELLIRYENEEAVDDSQLPKDRFSAERLKGVDSTLKIQPAELGDSAVYLCASSPNAAGGQETQYFGPGTRLLVL.

This sequence joins TRBV5-1 and TRBJ2-7; no definite D call. The CDR3 runs 11 residues. The V end lost 4 bases, the J end lost 4 bases, and 6 bases lay between the germline ends. Germline V gives CDR1 SGHRS, CDR2 YFSETQ. In DNA, the CDR3 is TGCGCCAGCAGCCATGGATACGAGCAGTACTTC. Protein product: CASSHGYEQYF.

CDR3 DNA: TGTGCCAGCAGCGTAGGGCAGGGGGTAGGGTCACCCCTCCACTTT. As protein: CASSVGQGVGSPLHF. V gene TRBV9 combines with J gene TRBJ1-6; 7 bases fit TRBD1. Unmatched junction bases numbered 7, after V lost 0 bases and J lost 10 bases. The V gene's germline CDR1 is SGDLS and CDR2 YYNGEE. CDR3 size: 15 residues.

This chain links TRBV6-5 with TRBJ2-7, with 11 bases aligning to TRBD2. V was clipped by 6 bases and J by 4 bases; unmatched bases: 8. CDR3 length: 15 residues. Germline CDR1 and CDR2: MNHEY and SVGAGI. The CDR3 DNA follows: TGTGCCAGCAGCTTCACTAGCGGGGGCCCGTACGAGCAGTACTTC. It codes for CASSFTSGGPYEQYF.

This chain links TRBV7-2 with TRBJ1-2; D perhaps matches TRBD1 (6 bases). Germline CDR1 and CDR2: SGHTA and FQGNSA. The CDR3 spans 15 residues. V lost 1 base and J lost 4, with 13 bases in between. The CDR3 bases are TGTGCCAGCAGCTTAGGCCAGGGGCTCAGCTATGGCTACACCTTC. Translation: CASSLGQGLSYGYTF.

This rearrangement joins TRBV3-1 (or the pseudogene TRBV3-2) to TRBJ2-5, with 8 positions matching TRBD1. After removal of 4 bases from V and 5 bases from J, the junction contained 12 bases not matched to a gene. Germline CDR1 reads LGHDT; CDR2 reads YNNKEL (reference sequence). This CDR3 spans 16 amino acids. The CDR3 bases are TGTGCCAGCAGCCCCAACTCAGGGGGCGCGGGGGAGACCCAGTACTTC. It codes for CASSPNSGGAGETQYF.

Comments on this clone: The junction departs from germline at one end; a sequencing error may be responsible. The rearrangement joins TRBV3-1 (or the pseudogene TRBV3-2) to TRBJ1-1; D uncertain. CDR3 length equals 16 residues. Germline V gene sequence: CDR1 LGHDT, CDR2 YNNKEL (reference sequence). The DNA of the CDR3 is TGTGCCAGCAGCCAAAAAAGAAGGGCCGGGAACCCTGAAGCTTTCTTT. It codes for CASSQKRRAGNPEAFF.

The chain uses TRBV2 and TRBJ2-3; 8 bases agree with TRBD1. CDR1 SNHLY and CDR2 FYNNEI come from the germline V gene. The V and J ends lost 4 bases and 6 bases, in that order; junction bases with no gene match: 0. The CDR3 contains 12 residues. This CDR3 is CASSGTGDTQYF. The DNA for the CDR3 is TGTGCCAGCAGTGGGACAGGGGATACGCAGTATTTT.

The rearrangement links TRBV24-1 to TRBJ2-7; D gene uncertain. The CDR3 extends over 14 amino acids. Germline assignment: CDR1 KGHDR and CDR2 SFDVKD. V gave up 3 bases and J gave up 2 bases, with 10 bases separating them. CDR3 loop: CATSDPHEPYEQYF. The DNA of the CDR3 is TGTGCCACCAGTGATCCCCACGAGCCCTACGAGCAGTACTTC.

This chain uses TRBV5-1 with TRBJ2-2; D unclear. Germline assignment: CDR1 SGHRS and CDR2 YFSETQ. The CDR3 spans 14 residues. Trimming took 6 bases from V and 1 from J, leaving 10 bases between them. The CDR3 nucleotides are TGCGCCAGCAAGGTCGACCTGAACACCGGGGAGCTGTTTTTT. Protein product: CASKVDLNTGELFF.

The rearrangement uses TRBV19 and TRBJ1-1; D gene unclear. The V gene's germline CDR1 is LNHDA and CDR2 SQIVND (reference sequence). CDR3 length: 11 amino acids. Between the trimmed V and J ends, which lost 5 bases and 6 bases, there was a span of 7 bases. As DNA, the CDR3 is TGTGCCAGTAGTGCGGGCGCTGAAGCTTTCTTT. It yields the protein CASSAGAEAFF.

The rearrangement joins TRBV4-1 to TRBJ2-1; TRBD2 aligns across 11 bases. The ends lost 4 bases at V and 4 bases at J; junction bases unmatched: 6. This CDR3 is built from 16 residues. Germline CDR1 reads MGHRA; CDR2 reads YSYEKL. The CDR3 coding sequence is TGCGCCAGCAGCCTCATCCTAGCGGGGGGATACAATGAGCAGTTCTTC. Residues: CASSLILAGGYNEQFF.

The chain is built from TRBV19 and TRBJ2-7; D gene ambiguous. The CDR3 has 14 residues. Germline assignment: CDR1 LNHDA and CDR2 SQIVND (reference sequence). V lost 3 bases, J lost 3 bases, and 12 bases lay in between. CDR3 region: CASSIRLSNYEQYF. CDR3 DNA sequence: TGTGCCAGTAGTATTCGACTCTCCAACTACGAGCAGTACTTC.

Written as DNA, the CDR3 is TGTGCCAGCAGTTACTTCCATCCACCTGAGACCCAGTACTTC. Residues: CASSYFHPPETQYF. V gene TRBV6-2 or TRBV6-3 combines with J gene TRBJ2-5; no clear D. Trimming removed 1 base from V and 5 bases from J, with 11 bases in between. CDR1 MNHEY and CDR2 SVGEGT come from the germline V gene. The CDR3 has 14 residues.

V and J are TRBV2 and TRBJ1-1; D not resolved. Trimming shortened V by 1 base and J by 0 bases, and 6 bases separated the two germline ends. CDR1 and CDR2 from the germline V gene are SNHLY and FYNNEI. This CDR3 region has 14 residues. Here the CDR3 DNA reads TGTGCCAGCAGTGAAGGACGGTTGAACACTGAAGCTTTCTTT. Protein product: CASSEGRLNTEAFF. The full variable domain, its missing parts supplied by reference TRBV2 and TRBJ1-1, is EPEVTQTPSHQVTQMGQEVILRCVPISNHLYFYWYRQILGQKVEFLVSFYNNEISEKSEIFDDQFSVERPDGSNFTLKIRSTKLEDSAMYFCASSEGRLNTEAFFGQGTRLTVV.

The chain links TRBV3-1 (or the pseudogene TRBV3-2) to TRBJ1-1, with a weak D call TRBD1 (5 bases). Germline CDR1 LGHDT, CDR2 YNNKEL (reference sequence). The CDR3 is 14 amino acids. V was shortened by 5 bases and J by 1 base, with 11 bases between the two germline ends. The CDR3 region is CASSEGLRNTEAFF. Written as DNA, the CDR3 is TGTGCCAGCAGCGAGGGACTCAGGAACACTGAAGCTTTCTTT.

The rearrangement links TRBV6-5 to TRBJ1-2; possibly TRBD1 for D (5 bases). Deletions cut 9 bases from V and 5 bases from J, with 13 bases between. CDR3 length: 12 amino acids. Germline V lookup: CDR1 MNHEY, CDR2 SVGAGI. The chain's CDR3 is CASRQPSYGYTF. The CDR3 region has the DNA TGTGCCAGTAGACAGCCTAGTTATGGCTACACCTTC.

The rearrangement links TRBV27 to TRBJ2-7; the D gene is possibly TRBD1 (7 bases). The CDR3 extends over 14 amino acids. V was cut by 3 bases and J by 3 bases, with 12 bases left in between. Germline CDR1 reads MNHEY; CDR2 reads SMNVEV (reference sequence). The CDR3 DNA follows: TGTGCCAGCAGTTTGAGACAGGGAGGCTACGAGCAGTACTTC. Its translation: CASSLRQGGYEQYF.

V gene TRBV6-5 combines with J gene TRBJ1-2, with a possible D match to TRBD1 (6 bases). Trimming took 6 bases from V and 8 from J, leaving 16 bases between them. Germline CDR1 is MNHEY and CDR2 is SVGAGI. The CDR3 is made up of 13 amino acids. CDR3 amino acids: CASSYNRVGGYTF. DNA for the CDR3: TGTGCCAGCAGCTATAACAGGGTTGGCGGCTACACCTTC.

The chain has TRBV19 and TRBJ2-5; D uncertain. Germline V CDR1 and CDR2: LNHDA, SQIVND (reference sequence). Trimming stripped 0 bases from V and 7 bases from J, with 12 bases between. The CDR3 loop spans 14 amino acids. The CDR3 spells CASSIEGPAGTQYF. The CDR3 bases are TGTGCCAGTAGTATAGAAGGACCCGCCGGGACCCAGTACTTC. Drawing the rest from reference TRBV19 and TRBJ2-5, the complete variable domain is DGGITQSPKYLFRKEGQNVTLSCEQNLNHDAMYWYRQDPGQGLRLIYYSQIVNDFQKGDIAEGYSVSREKKESFPLTVTSAQKNPTAFYLCASSIEGPAGTQYFGPGTRLLVL.

This sequence joins TRBV7-6 and TRBJ2-5; D remains unclear. V was pared by 1 base and J by 7 bases, with 10 bases between. Per germline, CDR1 SGHVS and CDR2 FNYEAQ. The CDR3 extends over 13 amino acids. The CDR3 nucleotides are TGTGCCAGCAGCTTAGGTCCGGGTGGGACCCAGTACTTC. Residues: CASSLGPGGTQYF.

V usage is TRBV11-2 and J usage is TRBJ2-3, with 8 bases aligning to TRBD2. CDR1 and CDR2 (germline): SGHAT, FQNNGV. The CDR3 is made up of 13 amino acids. Trimming removed 5 bases from V and 6 bases from J; junction bases left unmatched: 4. In nucleotides, the CDR3 is TGTGCCAGCAGCCCGCCGGGAGGGGATACGCAGTATTTT. Translated, it gives CASSPPGGDTQYF.

On this clone: One junction end disagrees with the germline gene, perhaps due to a read error. The chain employs TRBV6-1 and TRBJ2-7, with 7 bases aligning to TRBD2. CDR1 is MNHNS, CDR2 SASEGT, per germline. The CDR3 sequence is 12 residues long. The CDR3: CASSEARTSGDF. Written as DNA, the CDR3 is TGTGCCAGCAGTGAAGCCCGGACTAGTGGCGACTTC.

The V gene is TRBV19, the J gene TRBJ1-1, with 8 bases identical to TRBD1. CDR3 size: 15 residues. V dropped 3 bases and J dropped 3; count of bases not matched to a gene: 6. Germline loops: CDR1 LNHDA, CDR2 SQIVND (reference sequence). In nucleotides, the CDR3 is TGTGCCAGTAGTATTGATCCAGGGGGCTACACTGAAGCTTTCTTT. This translates into CASSIDPGGYTEAFF.

The chain combines TRBV5-4 with TRBJ1-1, with D uncertain. Looked up from germline, CDR1 is SGHNT and CDR2 is YYREEE (reference sequence). The ends were cut back, 5 bases at V and 2 bases at J, with 10 bases in the middle. CDR3 length: 13 residues. CDR3 loop: CASRPAGNTEAFF. The CDR3, as DNA: TGTGCCAGCAGGCCAGCAGGTAACACTGAAGCTTTCTTT. Variable domain in full (rest from reference TRBV5-4 and TRBJ1-1): ETGVTQSPTHLIKTRGQQVTLRCSSQSGHNTVSWYQQALGQGPQFIFQYYREEENGRGNFPPRFSGLQFPNYSSELNVNALELDDSALYLCASRPAGNTEAFFGQGTRLTVV.